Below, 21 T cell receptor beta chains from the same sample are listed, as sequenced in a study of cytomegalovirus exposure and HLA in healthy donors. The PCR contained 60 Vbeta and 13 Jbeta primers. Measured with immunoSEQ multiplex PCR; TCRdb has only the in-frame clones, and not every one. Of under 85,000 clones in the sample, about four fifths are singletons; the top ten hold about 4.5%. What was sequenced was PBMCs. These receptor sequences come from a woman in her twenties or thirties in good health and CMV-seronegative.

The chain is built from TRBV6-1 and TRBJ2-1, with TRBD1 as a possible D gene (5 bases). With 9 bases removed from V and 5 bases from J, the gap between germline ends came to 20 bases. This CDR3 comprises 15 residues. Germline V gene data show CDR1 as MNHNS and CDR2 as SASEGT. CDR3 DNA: TGTGCCAGTTTCGGGCGAAAGGGGCCCCACAATGAGCAGTTCTTC. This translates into CASFGRKGPHNEQFF.

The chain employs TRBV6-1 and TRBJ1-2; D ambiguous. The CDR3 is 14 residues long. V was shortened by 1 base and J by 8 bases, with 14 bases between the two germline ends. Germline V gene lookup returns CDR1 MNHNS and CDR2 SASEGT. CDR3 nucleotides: TGTGCCAGCAGTGAAGGGGGAGTCCTTGGCGGCTACACCTTC. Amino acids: CASSEGGVLGGYTF.

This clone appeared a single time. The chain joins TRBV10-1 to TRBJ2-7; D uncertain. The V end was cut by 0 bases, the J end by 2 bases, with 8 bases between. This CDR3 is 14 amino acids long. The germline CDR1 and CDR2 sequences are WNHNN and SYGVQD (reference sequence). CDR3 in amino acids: CASSESGRPYEQYF. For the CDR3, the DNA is TGCGCCAGCAGTGAGTCCGGCAGGCCCTACGAGCAGTACTTC.

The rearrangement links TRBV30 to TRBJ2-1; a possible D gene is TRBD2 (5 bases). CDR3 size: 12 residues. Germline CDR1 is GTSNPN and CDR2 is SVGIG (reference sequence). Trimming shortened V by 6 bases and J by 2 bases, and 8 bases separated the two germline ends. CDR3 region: CACLRAYNEQFF. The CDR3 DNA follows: TGTGCCTGCTTGAGGGCCTACAATGAGCAGTTCTTC.

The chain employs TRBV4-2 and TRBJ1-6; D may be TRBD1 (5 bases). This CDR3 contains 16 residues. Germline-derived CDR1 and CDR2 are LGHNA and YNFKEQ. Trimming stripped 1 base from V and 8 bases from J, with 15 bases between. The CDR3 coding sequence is TGTGCCAGCAGCCAAGCGGTAAGGGGCAGGGATTCACCCCTCCACTTT. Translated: CASSQAVRGRDSPLHF.

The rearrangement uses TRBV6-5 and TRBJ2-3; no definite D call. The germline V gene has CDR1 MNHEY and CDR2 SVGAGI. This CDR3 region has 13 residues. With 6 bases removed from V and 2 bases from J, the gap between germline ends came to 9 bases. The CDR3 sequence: CASRGSPTDTQYF. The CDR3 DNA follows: TGTGCCAGCAGGGGCAGTCCCACAGATACGCAGTATTTT.

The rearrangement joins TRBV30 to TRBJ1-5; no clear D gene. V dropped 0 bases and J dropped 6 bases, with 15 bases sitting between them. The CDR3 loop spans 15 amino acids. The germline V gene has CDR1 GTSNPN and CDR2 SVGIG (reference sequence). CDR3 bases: TGTGCCTGGAGTGTACAAACCCTAGGTGGTCAGCCCCAGCATTTT. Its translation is CAWSVQTLGGQPQHF. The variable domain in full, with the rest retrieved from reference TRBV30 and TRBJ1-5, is SQTIHQWPATLVQPVGSPLSLECTVEGTSNPNLYWYRQAAGRGLQLLFYSVGIGQISSEVPQNLSASRPQDRQFILSSKKLLLSDSGFYLCAWSVQTLGGQPQHFGDGTRLSIL.

The CDR3 reads CASSSSDSTYEQYF. In DNA, the CDR3 is TGTGCCAGCAGCTCAAGTGACAGTACCTACGAGCAGTACTTC. V usage is TRBV5-6 and J usage is TRBJ2-7; D perhaps matches TRBD1 (5 bases). The CDR3 contains 14 residues. Germline V lookup: CDR1 SGHDT, CDR2 YYEEEE. V was clipped by 3 bases and J by 2 bases, with 12 bases between them.

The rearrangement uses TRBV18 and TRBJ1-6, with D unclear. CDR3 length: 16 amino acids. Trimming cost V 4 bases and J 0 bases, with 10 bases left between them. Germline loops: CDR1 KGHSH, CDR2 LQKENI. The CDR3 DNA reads TGTGCCAGCTCACGAACTTACAGCTCCTATAATTCACCCCTCCACTTT. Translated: CASSRTYSSYNSPLHF.

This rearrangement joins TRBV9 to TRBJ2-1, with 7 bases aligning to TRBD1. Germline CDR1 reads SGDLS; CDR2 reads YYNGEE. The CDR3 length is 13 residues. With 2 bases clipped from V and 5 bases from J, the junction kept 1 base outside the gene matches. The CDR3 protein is CASSVTGNNEQFF. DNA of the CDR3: TGTGCCAGCAGCGTGACAGGGAACAATGAGCAGTTCTTC.

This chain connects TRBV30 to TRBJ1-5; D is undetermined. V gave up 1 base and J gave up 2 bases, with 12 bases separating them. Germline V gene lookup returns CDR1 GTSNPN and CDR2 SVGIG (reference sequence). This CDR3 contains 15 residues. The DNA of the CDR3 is TGTGCCTGGAGTGCTCCTGACTCTGGCAATCAGCCCCAGCATTTT. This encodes CAWSAPDSGNQPQHF.

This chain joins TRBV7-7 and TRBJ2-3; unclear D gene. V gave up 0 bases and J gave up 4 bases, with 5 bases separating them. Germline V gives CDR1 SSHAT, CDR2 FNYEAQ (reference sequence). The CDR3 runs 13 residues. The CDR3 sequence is CASSLARADTQYF. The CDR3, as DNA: TGTGCCAGCAGCTTAGCTCGAGCAGATACGCAGTATTTT. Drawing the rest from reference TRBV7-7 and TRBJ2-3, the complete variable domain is GAGVSQSPRYKVTKRGQDVTLRCDPISSHATLYWYQQALGQGPEFLTYFNYEAQPDKSGLPSDRFSAERPEGSISTLTIQRTEQRDSAMYRCASSLARADTQYFGPGTRLTVL.

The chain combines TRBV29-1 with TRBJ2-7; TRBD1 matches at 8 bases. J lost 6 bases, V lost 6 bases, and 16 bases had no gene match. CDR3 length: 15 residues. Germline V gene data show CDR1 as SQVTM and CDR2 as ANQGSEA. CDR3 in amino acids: CSVYGQGNGPSEQYF. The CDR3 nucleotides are TGCAGCGTCTATGGACAGGGAAACGGTCCAAGCGAGCAGTACTTC.

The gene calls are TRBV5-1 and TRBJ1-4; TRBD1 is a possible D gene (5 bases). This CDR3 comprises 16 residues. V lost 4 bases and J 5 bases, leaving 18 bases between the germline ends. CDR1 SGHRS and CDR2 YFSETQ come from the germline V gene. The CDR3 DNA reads TGCGCCAGCAGCGGGTCAGGAGGGGCGGGAAATGAAAAACTGTTTTTT. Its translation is CASSGSGGAGNEKLFF.

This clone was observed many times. The DNA for the CDR3 is TGTGCCAGCAGCTTGGCTACAGGGTTGGTCAATCAGCCCCAGCATTTT. It encodes CASSLATGLVNQPQHF. J is TRBJ1-5 and V is TRBV5-6, with D maybe TRBD1 (6 bases). V shed 0 bases and J shed 3 bases, with 13 bases lying between them. CDR1 is SGHDT and CDR2 is YYEEEE in the germline V gene. The CDR3 is 16 residues long.

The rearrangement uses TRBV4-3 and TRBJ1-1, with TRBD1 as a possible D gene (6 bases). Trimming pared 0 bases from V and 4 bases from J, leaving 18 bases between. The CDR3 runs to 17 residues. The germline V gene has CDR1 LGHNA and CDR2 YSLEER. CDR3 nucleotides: TGCGCCAGCAGCCAAGACGCTTACCAACAAGGGGGCACTGAAGCTTTCTTT. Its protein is CASSQDAYQQGGTEAFF.

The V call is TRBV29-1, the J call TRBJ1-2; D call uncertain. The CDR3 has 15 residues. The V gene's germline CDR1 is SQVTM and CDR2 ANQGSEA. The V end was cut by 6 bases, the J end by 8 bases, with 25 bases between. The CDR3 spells CSVPGGSPSWKGYTF. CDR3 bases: TGCAGCGTCCCCGGAGGCAGTCCATCTTGGAAAGGCTACACCTTC.

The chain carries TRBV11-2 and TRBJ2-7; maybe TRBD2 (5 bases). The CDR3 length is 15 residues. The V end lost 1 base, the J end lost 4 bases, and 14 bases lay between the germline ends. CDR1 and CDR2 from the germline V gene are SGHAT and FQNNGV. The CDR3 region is CASSLALASWYEQYF. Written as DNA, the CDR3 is TGTGCCAGCAGCTTAGCTCTAGCTAGTTGGTACGAGCAGTACTTC.

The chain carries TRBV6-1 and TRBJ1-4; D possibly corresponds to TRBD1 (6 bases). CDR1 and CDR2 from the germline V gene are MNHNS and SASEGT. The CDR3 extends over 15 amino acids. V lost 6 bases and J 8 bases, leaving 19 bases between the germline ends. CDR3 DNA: TGTGCCAGCAGACCTAGGGGGGGGGCTCAGGAAAAACTGTTTTTT. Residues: CASRPRGGAQEKLFF.

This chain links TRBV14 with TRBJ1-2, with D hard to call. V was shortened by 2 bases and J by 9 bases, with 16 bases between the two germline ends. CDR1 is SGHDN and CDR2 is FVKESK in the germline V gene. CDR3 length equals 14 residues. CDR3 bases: TGTGCCAGCAGCCAACCCCCAGGTCTCGGTAGCTACACCTTC. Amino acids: CASSQPPGLGSYTF. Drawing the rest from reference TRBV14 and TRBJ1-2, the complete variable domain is EAGVTQFPSHSVIEKGQTVTLRCDPISGHDNLYWYRRVMGKEIKFLLHFVKESKQDESGMPNNRFLAERTGGTYSTLKVQPAELEDSGVYFCASSQPPGLGSYTFGSGTRLTVV.

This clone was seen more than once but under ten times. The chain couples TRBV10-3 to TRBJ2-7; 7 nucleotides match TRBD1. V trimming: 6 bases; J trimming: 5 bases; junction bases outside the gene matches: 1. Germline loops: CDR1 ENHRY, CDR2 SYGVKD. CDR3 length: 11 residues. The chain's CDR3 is CAIRGTDEQYF. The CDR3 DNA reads TGTGCCATCAGAGGGACAGACGAGCAGTACTTC.